Following are 9 T cell receptor beta chains from one sample sequenced in a study of cytomegalovirus exposure and HLA in healthy donors. Amplification used 60 Vbeta primers and 13 Jbeta primers. Here immunoSEQ multiplex PCR was the method, and the copy in TCRdb shows in-frame clones only, minus some. The sample lists 100,000 to 140,000 clones, around 69% occurring once. Material: PBMCs. The receptors shown here come from a young man in good health and CMV-seronegative.

The chain couples TRBV19 to TRBJ2-2, with 8 bases fitting TRBD2. V lost 8 bases, J lost 7 bases, and 6 bases stayed unmatched. Germline V CDR1 and CDR2: LNHDA, SQIVND (reference sequence). The CDR3 is 13 amino acids. The CDR3 region is CASAGLGGGELFF. For the CDR3, the DNA is TGTGCCAGTGCGGGACTAGGGGGCGGGGAGCTGTTTTTT.

The rearrangement links TRBV10-3 to TRBJ2-7, with TRBD1 as a possible D gene (6 bases). CDR3 size: 14 residues. V lost 4 bases and J lost 4, with 14 bases in between. The germline gives CDR1 ENHRY, CDR2 SYGVKD. CDR3 nucleotide sequence: TGTGCCATCAGTGGGACAGTGAACCTTTACGAGCAGTACTTC. Residues: CAISGTVNLYEQYF.

This clone was observed a handful of times. Germline and junction disagree at one end, which may indicate a read error. The chain employs TRBV7-9 and TRBJ1-2; D might be TRBD1 (5 bases). The CDR3 runs 15 residues. Germline CDR1 reads SEHNR; CDR2 reads FQNEAQ (reference sequence). The CDR3 is CSSSPPTRADYGYTF. In DNA, the CDR3 is TGTTCCAGCAGCCCCCCGACCAGGGCAGACTATGGCTACACCTTC.

This clone was counted a single time. V gene TRBV6-5 combines with J gene TRBJ2-3, with D perhaps matching TRBD1 (6 bases). The CDR3 consists of 13 residues. V lost 6 bases to trimming and J lost 7 bases, with 14 bases between them. In germline, CDR1 is MNHEY, CDR2 SVGAGI. The CDR3 DNA reads as TGTGCCAGCAGACTCAGGGGCCATCATACGCAGTATTTT. Translating it yields CASRLRGHHTQYF.

The chain joins TRBV29-1 to TRBJ2-1, with 7 bases aligning to TRBD2. Germline loops: CDR1 SQVTM, CDR2 ANQGSEA. The CDR3 is 14 amino acids. Germline trimming cut 2 bases from V and 6 bases from J; bases unmatched to any gene: 7. The chain's CDR3 is CSVEPAGRPNEQFF. Written as DNA, the CDR3 is TGCAGCGTTGAACCAGCGGGGAGGCCCAATGAGCAGTTCTTC.

This sequence joins TRBV28 and TRBJ1-2; no clear D gene. CDR1 is MDHEN and CDR2 is SYDVKM in the germline V gene. CDR3 size: 14 residues. The V end was cut by 0 bases, the J end by 7 bases, with 12 bases between. Here the CDR3 reads CASSLWAAIRGYTF. The CDR3 bases are TGTGCCAGCAGTTTATGGGCGGCAATTCGTGGCTACACCTTC.

This chain links TRBV28 with TRBJ2-5, with TRBD2 identical over 11 bases. CDR1 and CDR2 (germline): MDHEN, SYDVKM. The V gene end was trimmed by 3 bases and the J gene end by 0 bases; junction bases not matched to a gene: 12. This CDR3 contains 19 residues. CDR3 sequence: CASSFPLLAGDSYQETQYF. CDR3 DNA: TGTGCCAGCAGTTTCCCCTTACTAGCGGGGGATTCGTACCAAGAGACCCAGTACTTC.

This clone was observed a single time. The chain carries TRBV28 and TRBJ2-4; TRBD1 matches at 7 bases. Germline CDR1 and CDR2: MDHEN and SYDVKM. Trimming at V came to 10 bases and at J to 3 bases, leaving 12 bases not matched to a gene. The CDR3 spans 15 residues. The CDR3 is CATQMTGLDKNIQYF. The DNA for the CDR3 is TGTGCCACCCAAATGACAGGGCTCGACAAAAACATTCAGTACTTC.

J is TRBJ2-1 and V is TRBV29-1; 8 nucleotides line up with TRBD1. Unmatched junction bases numbered 15, after V lost 7 bases and J lost 13 bases. In germline, CDR1 is SQVTM, CDR2 ANQGSEA. This CDR3 is 13 amino acids long. CDR3 DNA sequence: TGCAGCGGCCGGGACAGGACAAAAATACTCCAGTTCTTC. Protein: CSGRDRTKILQFF.